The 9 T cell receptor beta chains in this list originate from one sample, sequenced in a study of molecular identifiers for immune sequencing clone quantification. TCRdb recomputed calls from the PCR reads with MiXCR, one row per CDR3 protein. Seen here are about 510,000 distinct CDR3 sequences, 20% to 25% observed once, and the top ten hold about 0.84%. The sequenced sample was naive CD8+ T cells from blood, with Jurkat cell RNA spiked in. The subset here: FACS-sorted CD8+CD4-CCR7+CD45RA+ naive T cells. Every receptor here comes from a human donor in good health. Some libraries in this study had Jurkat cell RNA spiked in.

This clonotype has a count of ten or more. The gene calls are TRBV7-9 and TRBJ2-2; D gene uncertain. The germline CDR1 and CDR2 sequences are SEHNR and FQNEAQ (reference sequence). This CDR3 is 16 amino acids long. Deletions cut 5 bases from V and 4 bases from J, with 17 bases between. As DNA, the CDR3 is TGTGCCAGCAGCACGAATGTGGCACCAAGCACCGGGGAGCTGTTTTTT. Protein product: CASSTNVAPSTGELFF. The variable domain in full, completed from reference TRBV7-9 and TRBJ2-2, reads DTGVSQNPRHKITKRGQNVTFRCDPISEHNRLYWYRQTLGQGPEFLTYFQNEAQLEKSRLLSDRFSAERPKGSFSTLEIQRTEQGDSAMYLCASSTNVAPSTGELFFGEGSRLTVL.

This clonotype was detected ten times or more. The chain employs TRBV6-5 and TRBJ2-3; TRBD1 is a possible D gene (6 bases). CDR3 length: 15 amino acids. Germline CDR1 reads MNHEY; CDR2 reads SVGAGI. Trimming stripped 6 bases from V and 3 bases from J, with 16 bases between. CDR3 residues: CASRLWQGFTDTQYF. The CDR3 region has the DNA TGTGCCAGCAGATTATGGCAGGGGTTTACAGATACGCAGTATTTT.

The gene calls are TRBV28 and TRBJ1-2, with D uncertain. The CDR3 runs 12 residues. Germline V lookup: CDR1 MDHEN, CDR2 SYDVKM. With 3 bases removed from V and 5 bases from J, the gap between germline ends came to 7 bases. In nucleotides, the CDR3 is TGTGCCAGCAGTTTCGTTCTTTATGGCTACACCTTC. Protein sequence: CASSFVLYGYTF.

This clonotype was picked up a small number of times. CDR3 protein: CASSPFFGSYEQYF. The CDR3 nucleotides read TGTGCCAGCAGCCCGTTTTTCGGCTCCTACGAGCAGTACTTC. This chain uses TRBV27 with TRBJ2-7; D call uncertain. Trimming left V 6 bases short and J 0 bases short, with 12 bases between. The CDR3 extends over 14 amino acids. Per the germline V gene, CDR1 is MNHEY and CDR2 is SMNVEV (reference sequence).

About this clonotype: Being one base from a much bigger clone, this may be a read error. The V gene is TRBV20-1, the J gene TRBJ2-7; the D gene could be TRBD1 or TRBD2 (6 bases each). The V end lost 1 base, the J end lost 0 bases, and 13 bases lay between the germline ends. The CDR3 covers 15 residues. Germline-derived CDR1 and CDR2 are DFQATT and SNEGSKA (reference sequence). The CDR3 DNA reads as TGCAGTGCTAGAGGTCTGGGGGGCCCCTCCTACGAGCAGTACTTC. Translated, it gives CSARGLGGPSYEQYF.

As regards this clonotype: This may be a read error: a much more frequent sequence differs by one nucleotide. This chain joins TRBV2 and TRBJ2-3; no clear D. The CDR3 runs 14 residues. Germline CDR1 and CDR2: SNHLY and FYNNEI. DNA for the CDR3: TGTGTCAGCAGTGAAGTGGGTGGCCCAGATACGCAGTATTTT. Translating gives CVSSEVGGPDTQYF.

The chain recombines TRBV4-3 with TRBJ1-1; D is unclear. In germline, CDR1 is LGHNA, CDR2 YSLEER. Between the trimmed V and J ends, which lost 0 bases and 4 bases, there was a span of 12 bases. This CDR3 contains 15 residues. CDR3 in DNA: TGCGCCAGCAGCCAAGATATCGTGGTTAGCACTGAAGCTTTCTTT. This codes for CASSQDIVVSTEAFF.

The CDR3 DNA reads TGTGCCAGCAGTTTTTGGGGGGTTAACTATGGCTACACCTTC. Encoded protein: CASSFWGVNYGYTF. The chain couples TRBV12-3 or TRBV12-4 to TRBJ1-2; TRBD1 might be the D (5 bases). V gave up 3 bases and J gave up 1 base, with 9 bases separating them. The CDR3 consists of 14 residues.

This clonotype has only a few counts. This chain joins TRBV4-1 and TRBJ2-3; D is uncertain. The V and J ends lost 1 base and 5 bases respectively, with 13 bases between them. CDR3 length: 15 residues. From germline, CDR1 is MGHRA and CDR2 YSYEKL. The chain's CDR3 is CASSQGTLGGDTQYF. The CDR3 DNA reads TGCGCCAGCAGCCAAGGTACCCTGGGTGGAGATACGCAGTATTTT.